This T cell receptor (beta chain) was sequenced during a study of response to subunit inactivated influenza vaccine. Study-wide results and limits: Authors suggested that a seasonal influenza vaccination recruits few new T cells each time.

On this clonotype itself: The target antigen is unknown.

TCRdb fed the RT-PCR reads into MiXCR, producing one record per CDR3 protein. This sample has about 520,000 distinct CDR3 sequences, with about 25% found just once. The CDR3 extends over 13 amino acids. The V gene's germline CDR1 is SQVTM and CDR2 ANQGSEA. Trimming took 6 bases from V and 2 from J, leaving 13 bases between them. The chain is built from TRBV29-1 and TRBJ1-2; the D gene is possibly TRBD1 (6 bases). Sequencing used CD4+ T cells sorted from PBMCs, obtained 4 to 6 days after vaccination. This receptor was obtained from a man in his fifties or sixties who received an inactivated influenza vaccine. The CDR3 nucleotides read TGCAGCGTCGGAGTAGGGGGGAACTATGGCTACACCTTC. Amino acid sequence: CSVGVGGNYGYTF.